This T cell receptor (beta chain) was recovered during a study of OX40 agonist ivuxolimab in advanced cancers. Study-wide background: Ivuxolimab, an antibody acting as an agonist of OX40 (CD134), was used to treat patients.

On this clone: Its specificity is not known.

Study-wide results and limits: Circulating CD4+ and CD8+ T cells showed clonal expansion by week 6 at 0.1 to 3.0 mg/kg.

TCRdb keeps only in-frame clones here, not all; method: immunoSEQ multiplex PCR. Of 55,000 to 80,000 clones in the sample, around 84% were seen once. From germline, CDR1 is SGHTA and CDR2 FQGTGA. The CDR3 covers 13 residues. Trimming cost V 5 bases and J 5 bases; bases outside gene matches: 4. Sequencing was performed on CD4+ or CD8+ T cells sorted from blood, taken in a trial of the OX40 agonist ivuxolimab. The origin of this receptor is an adult with an advanced solid tumor such as melanoma, head and neck, liver or kidney cancer. The V gene is TRBV7-3, the J gene TRBJ2-5; 8 nucleotides align to TRBD2. The CDR3 loop is CASSNSGKETQYF. CDR3 DNA: TGTGCCAGCAGCAATAGCGGGAAGGAGACCCAGTACTTC.